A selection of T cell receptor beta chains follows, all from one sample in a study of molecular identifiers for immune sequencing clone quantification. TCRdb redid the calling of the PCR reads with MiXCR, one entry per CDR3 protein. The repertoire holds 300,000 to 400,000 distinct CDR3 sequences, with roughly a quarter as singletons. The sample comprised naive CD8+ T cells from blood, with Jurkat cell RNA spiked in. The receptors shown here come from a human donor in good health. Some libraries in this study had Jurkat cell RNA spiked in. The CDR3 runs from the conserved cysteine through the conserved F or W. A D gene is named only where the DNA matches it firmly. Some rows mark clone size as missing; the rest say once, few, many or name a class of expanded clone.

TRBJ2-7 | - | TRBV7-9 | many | CASSLGVSEQYF | TGTGCCAGCAGCTTAGGAGTTTCCGAGCAGTACTTC
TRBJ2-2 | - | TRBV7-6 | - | CASSDKRQAGRTGELFF | TGTGCCAGCAGCGACAAACGGCAGGCCGGCCGGACCGGGGAGCTGTTTTTT
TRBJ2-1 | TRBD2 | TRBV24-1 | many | CATSDRIAGGYHNEQFF | TGTGCCACCAGTGATCGAATAGCGGGGGGCTATCACAATGAGCAGTTCTTC
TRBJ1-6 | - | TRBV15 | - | CATSYQEYNSPLHF | TGTGCCACCAGCTACCAGGAATATAATTCACCCCTCCACTTT
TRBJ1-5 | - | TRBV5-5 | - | CASSLAGFGNQPQHF | TGTGCCAGCAGCTTGGCAGGTTTCGGCAATCAGCCCCAGCATTTT
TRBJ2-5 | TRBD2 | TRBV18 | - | CASSPSPAGGETQHF | TGTGCCAGCTCACCGTCTCCAGCGGGGGGAGAGACCCAGCACTTC
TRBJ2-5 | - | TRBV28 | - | CASSFPGTHSQETQYF | TGTGCCAGCAGTTTTCCGGGGACCCATTCCCAAGAGACCCAGTACTTC
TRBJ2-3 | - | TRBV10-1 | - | CASSADPGKSTDTQYF | TGCGCCAGCAGTGCTGACCCCGGTAAAAGCACAGATACGCAGTATTTT
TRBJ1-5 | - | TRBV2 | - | CASSVGGSDQPQHF | TGTGCCAGCAGTGTTGGGGGCTCTGATCAGCCCCAGCATTTT
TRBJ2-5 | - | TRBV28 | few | CASSIFRGQEETQYF | TGTGCCAGCAGTATATTCCGAGGCCAGGAAGAGACCCAGTACTTC
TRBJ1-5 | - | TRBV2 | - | CASEGRENQPQHF | TGTGCCAGCGAAGGCAGAGAGAATCAGCCCCAGCATTTT
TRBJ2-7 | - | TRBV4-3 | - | CASSPSWGIPYEQYF | TGCGCCAGCAGCCCTAGTTGGGGGATTCCCTACGAGCAGTACTTC